These 19 T cell receptor beta chains originate from one sample sequenced in a study of shared clonotypes between healthy human individuals. Sequenced by immunoSEQ multiplex PCR; TCRdb stores in-frame clones only, minus some. The sample includes about 500,000 clones, roughly four fifths of them seen just once. The sequencing sample was made of PBMCs. The receptors were gathered from a woman aged 40 to 50 in good health. Some clones in this sample may be carry-over from other donors' samples.

Points on this clone: This likely reflects a read error, since a far larger clone is one base away. The rearrangement joins TRBV11-2 to TRBJ2-5, with 7 bases aligning to TRBD1. Germline-derived CDR1 and CDR2 are SGHAT and FQNNGV. This CDR3 region has 17 residues. The CDR3 is CASSLSAPGGSQGTQYF. The CDR3 DNA sequence: TGTGCCAGCAGCTTAAGTGCGCCAGGGGGATCTCAAGGGACCCAGTACTTC.

This chain links TRBV10-2 with TRBJ2-7, with 11 bases that match TRBD1. This CDR3 contains 16 residues. Losses at the gene ends were 6 bases for V and 6 bases for J; bases not matched to a gene: 13. CDR1 is WSHSY, CDR2 SAAADI, per germline. The CDR3 sequence: CASSHARDRGFGEQYF. The CDR3 DNA reads TGCGCCAGCAGCCATGCCCGGGACAGGGGGTTCGGCGAGCAGTACTTC.

This clone has only a few counts. One end of the junction varies from germline; a read error may be responsible. The chain couples TRBV7-7 to TRBJ2-2, with a possible D match to TRBD2 (5 bases). The length of the CDR3 is 13 residues. Germline CDR1 and CDR2: SSHAT and FNYEAQ (reference sequence). The DNA for the CDR3 is TGTGCTAGCAGCTTAGCGAGGGATGGGGAGCTGTTTTTT. Translated, it gives CASSLARDGELFF. The complete variable domain, with remaining parts taken from reference TRBV7-7 and TRBJ2-2, reads GAGVSQSPRYKVTKRGQDVTLRCDPISSHATLYWYQQALGQGPEFLTYFNYEAQPDKSGLPSDRFSAERPEGSISTLTIQRTEQRDSAMYRCASSLARDGELFFGEGSRLTVL.

This clone has just a few counts. The V call is TRBV25-1, the J call TRBJ1-3; D gene ambiguous. V lost 4 bases and J lost 0, with 4 bases in between. The CDR3 consists of 13 residues. Looked up from germline, CDR1 is MGHDK and CDR2 is SYGVNS. The CDR3 bases are TGTGCCAGCAGTGTATACTCTGGAAACACCATATATTTT. Encoded protein: CASSVYSGNTIYF.

V gene TRBV2 combines with J gene TRBJ1-4, with D possibly TRBD1 on 5 matching bases. Germline values: CDR1 SNHLY, CDR2 FYNNEI. The CDR3 is made up of 15 amino acids. Trimming left V 7 bases short and J 1 base short, with 13 bases between. CDR3 protein: CASKLFQGTNEKLFF. The CDR3 nucleotides are TGTGCCAGCAAACTATTCCAGGGAACTAATGAAAAACTGTTTTTT.

This rearrangement joins TRBV4-2 to TRBJ2-1, with TRBD1 matching 7 bases. Looked up from germline, CDR1 is LGHNA and CDR2 is YNFKEQ. V shed 5 bases and J 5 bases; nucleotides not matched to a gene: 12. This CDR3 is built from 16 residues. CDR3 bases: TGTGCCAGCAGCTACCGGACCGACAGGGAGAACAATGAGCAGTTCTTC. Translation gives CASSYRTDRENNEQFF.

On this clone: The CDR3 does not close with the conserved phenylalanine or tryptophan, likely indicating a read error. The DNA is omitted, as the CDR3 cannot be located on it reliably, and the CDR3 follows TCRdb's listing. The J gene is TRBJ2-3, the V gene TRBV7-6; the DNA was not compared with TRBD2, the D call given in the table. The CDR3 is 11 residues long, counting both termini. Germline V gene lookup returns CDR1 SGHVS and CDR2 FNYEAQ. The CDR3 sequence is CASSLAPGIRN.

Remarks on this clone: With only one base between it and a far larger clone, this is likely a read error. The chain combines TRBV2 with TRBJ2-7, with 8 bases that match TRBD1. Germline assignment: CDR1 SNHLY and CDR2 FYNNEI. The CDR3 runs 12 residues. CDR3: CAGSEGTGEQYF. CDR3 coding DNA: TGTGCCGGCAGTGAAGGGACAGGCGAGCAGTACTTC.

This clone has just a few counts. Since a far larger clone is one base different, this is likely a read error. This chain connects TRBV15 to TRBJ2-7; possibly TRBD1 for D (5 bases). The germline gives CDR1 LNHNV, CDR2 YYDKDF (reference sequence). The V and J ends lost 0 bases and 7 bases respectively, with 13 bases between them. The CDR3 length is 14 residues. The CDR3 region is CATSREGLSREQYF. The CDR3 DNA reads TGTGCCACCAGCAGAGAGGGGCTATCTAGGGAGCAGTACTTC.

This sequence joins TRBV25-1 and TRBJ2-6; TRBD1 is a possible D gene (5 bases). The CDR3 is made up of 18 amino acids. Germline values: CDR1 MGHDK, CDR2 SYGVNS. Between the trimmed V and J ends, which lost 5 bases and 5 bases, there was a span of 22 bases. In nucleotides, the CDR3 is TGTGCCAGCAGTACCGGTTCAGAAGGACAAAGTCGGGCCAACGTCCTGACTTTC. Amino acids: CASSTGSEGQSRANVLTF.

The chain carries TRBV5-1 and TRBJ1-2; weak D call: TRBD1 (5 bases). Germline-derived CDR1 and CDR2 are SGHRS and YFSETQ. The CDR3 has 14 residues. The ends were cut back, 4 bases at V and 8 bases at J, with 18 bases in the middle. The CDR3 spells CASSPKRGARGYTF. Here the CDR3 DNA reads TGCGCCAGCAGCCCAAAAAGGGGCGCGCGGGGCTACACCTTC.

The gene calls are TRBV9 and TRBJ2-2; TRBD2 is a possible D gene (5 bases). In germline, CDR1 is SGDLS, CDR2 YYNGEE. The CDR3 spans 14 residues. V gave up 2 bases and J gave up 6 bases, with 11 bases separating them. The CDR3 coding sequence is TGTGCCAGCAGCGTTGGCTGGCGGGCCGGGGAGCTGTTTTTT. Protein: CASSVGWRAGELFF.

In the case of this clone: This likely stems from a read error, as it lies one base from a far larger clone. The rearrangement links TRBV30 to TRBJ1-1; D unclear. Deletions cut 1 base from V and 4 bases from J, with 7 bases between. The germline CDR1 and CDR2 sequences are GTSNPN and SVGIG (reference sequence). The CDR3 consists of 12 residues. This CDR3 reads CAWSARPTEAFF. The CDR3, as DNA: TGTGCCTGGAGTGCAAGGCCCACTGAAGCTTTCTTT.

Notes on this clone: Possible read error: a much larger clone is one base away. This is likely a read error, given that the CDR3 carries no conserved phenylalanine or tryptophan at its end. The V and J genes are TRBV7-9 and TRBJ1-5; D is unclear. Looked up from germline, CDR1 is SEHNR and CDR2 is FQNEAQ (reference sequence). CDR3 size: 14 residues. V lost 3 bases, J lost 5 bases, and 11 bases lay in between. This chain's CDR3 is CASSFDGYYQPQHS. CDR3 coding DNA: TGTGCCAGCAGCTTTGACGGCTATTATCAGCCCCAGCATTCT.

V gene TRBV11-2 combines with J gene TRBJ1-1, with D uncertain. The CDR3 sequence is 14 residues long. The germline V gene encodes CDR1 SGHAT and CDR2 FQNNGV. The V end was cut by 2 bases, the J end by 3 bases, with 10 bases between. The CDR3 protein is CASSLLSKDTEAFF. Here the CDR3 DNA reads TGTGCCAGCAGCTTATTGTCGAAGGACACTGAAGCTTTCTTT.

The chain employs TRBV2 and TRBJ2-4; D gene uncertain. The V and J ends lost 4 bases and 5 bases respectively, with 9 bases between them. The germline V gene has CDR1 SNHLY and CDR2 FYNNEI. The length of the CDR3 is 13 residues. CDR3 region: CASSGRKENIQYF. CDR3 in DNA: TGTGCCAGCAGTGGGCGGAAGGAAAACATTCAGTACTTC.

The chain has TRBV10-3 and TRBJ2-5; D possibly corresponds to TRBD1 (6 bases). The CDR3 spans 15 residues. CDR1 ENHRY and CDR2 SYGVKD come from the germline V gene. The ends were cut back, 10 bases at V and 3 bases at J, with 21 bases in the middle. CDR3: CATNMNRVTEETQYF. The DNA for the CDR3 is TGTGCCACCAATATGAACAGGGTTACGGAAGAGACCCAGTACTTC.

This sequence joins TRBV7-6 and TRBJ1-5, with D perhaps TRBD1 (5 bases). V was cut by 1 base and J by 5 bases, with 15 bases left in between. Germline V gene data show CDR1 as SGHVS and CDR2 as FNYEAQ. This CDR3 has 16 residues. The CDR3 protein is CASSLGEGQGYQPQHF. The CDR3 region has the DNA TGTGCCAGCAGCTTAGGCGAGGGGCAGGGTTATCAGCCCCAGCATTTT.

This clone has a count of ten or more. V is TRBV4-1 and J is TRBJ2-5; possibly TRBD1 for D (5 bases). The J call could be wrong; TRBJ2-7 is a better fit for the DNA end. This CDR3 is built from 15 residues. Germline values: CDR1 MGHRA, CDR2 YSYEKL. The CDR3 bases are TGCGCCAGCAGCCCGCGCGACAGAAAACACTACGAGCAGTACTTC. Its protein is CASSPRDRKHYEQYF.